This TCR beta chain was sequenced during a study of shared clonotypes between healthy human individuals. Study-wide results and caveats: An effect of sequencing depth on clonotype sharing among donors was expected. Among non-shared clonotypes, generation probabilities were lower than among those shared by all four donors.

A single count supports this clone. The antigen remains unidentified. This table comes from immunoSEQ multiplex PCR, and its TCRdb copy is limited to in-frame clones, with some not included. The sample has roughly 1,500,000 clones, approximately 98.5% seen once. Negatively enriched CD4+ T cells were divided by CD45RA into naive and memory. The sequenced sample was naive CD4+ T cells sorted from blood. Indicated subset: CD45RA+ positively selected. This sequence was found in a man aged 25-45 years in good health.

The DNA of the CDR3 is TGTGCCAGCAGTTACTCACCAGGGTACCCCACAGATACGCAGTATTTT. This translates into CASSYSPGYPTDTQYF. V is TRBV6-5 and J is TRBJ2-3, with a weak D call TRBD1 (5 bases). Trimming took off 0 bases at V and 2 bases at J, with 12 bases between the two ends. This CDR3 comprises 16 residues. CDR1 and CDR2 from the germline V gene are MNHEY and SVGAGI.